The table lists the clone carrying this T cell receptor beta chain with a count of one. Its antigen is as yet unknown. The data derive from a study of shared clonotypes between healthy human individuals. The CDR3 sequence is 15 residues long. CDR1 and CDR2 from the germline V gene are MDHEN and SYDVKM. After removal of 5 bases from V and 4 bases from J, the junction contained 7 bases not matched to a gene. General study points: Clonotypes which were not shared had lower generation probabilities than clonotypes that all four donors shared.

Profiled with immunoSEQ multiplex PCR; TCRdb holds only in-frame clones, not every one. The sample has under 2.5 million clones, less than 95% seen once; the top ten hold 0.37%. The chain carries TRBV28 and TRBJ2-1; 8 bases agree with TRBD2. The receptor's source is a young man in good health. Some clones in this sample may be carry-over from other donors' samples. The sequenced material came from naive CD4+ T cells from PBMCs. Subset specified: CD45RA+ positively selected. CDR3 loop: CASSTHSGTYNEQFF. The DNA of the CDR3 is TGTGCCAGCAGTACCCATAGCGGGACTTACAATGAGCAGTTCTTC.